The present entry profiles one T cell receptor (beta chain) with its context. How the authors handled the data: Amplified reference gene primers provided the basis for estimating nucleated cell counts. Assay used: immunoSEQ multiplex PCR; TCRdb lists only in-frame clones, some missing. V, J and clone size are those of that table, while D and trimming were read from the DNA. This table has over 130,000 clones, 75% to 80% appearing once. The sample comes from a study of blood T cell repertoires in COVID-19. There are 14 residues in the CDR3. Per the germline V gene, CDR1 is MNHEY and CDR2 is SVGAGI. J lost 9 bases, V lost 10 bases, and 12 bases had no gene match.

The chain employs TRBV6-5 and TRBJ1-6, with 7 nucleotides matching TRBD1. The receptor was isolated from a woman aged 50 to 60 who had recovered from COVID-19. The sample taken for sequencing was PBMCs or T cells enriched from blood (not recorded which). The CDR3 reads CATLTGDVSSPLHF. CDR3 DNA sequence: TGTGCCACCCTCACAGGGGACGTTAGTTCACCCCTCCACTTT.